Shown below are 18 T cell receptor beta chains from a single sample sequenced in a study of CXCR3-negative and CXCR3-positive naive CD8 T cells. Findings of the study overall: Naive cells that were CXCR3-positive had more hydrophobic TRB CDR3s (compared with CXCR3-negative naive cells).

These receptors lack a known antigen. In preparing the TRB cDNA libraries, 5' RACE with UMI labels was used. Reanalyzing the 5' RACE reads, TCRdb keeps one entry per CDR3 protein, without DNA. The sample holds around 95,000 distinct CDR3 sequences. Sequences were obtained from naive CXCR3+ CD8+ T cells from blood. This sample's subset: CD45RO-CCR7+CD27+CD95- naive CD8+ T cells expressing CXCR3 (TNR3+). The receptors stem from a human donor in good health. Some clones in this sample may be carry-over from other donors' samples.

The chain recombines TRBV7-9 with TRBJ1-5; the TCRdb D gene call, TRBD1, has no DNA to confirm it. CDR3 length: 15 residues. CDR1 and CDR2 from the germline V gene are SEHNR and FQNEAQ (reference sequence). The CDR3 protein is CASSSPRTGDQPQHF.

CDR3 sequence: CASSRQGPYQPQHF. The chain joins TRBV5-6 to TRBJ1-5; there is no DNA to check the TCRdb D call of TRBD1. There are 14 residues in the CDR3. Per germline, CDR1 SGHDT and CDR2 YYEEEE.

The chain recombines TRBV2 with TRBJ2-2; the TCRdb call, TRBD1, lacks DNA for checking. CDR1 is SNHLY and CDR2 is FYNNEI in the germline V gene. This CDR3 has 13 amino acids. The CDR3 here is CASKEGVAGELFF.

The chain joins TRBV7-9 to TRBJ2-5; the TCRdb call, TRBD2, lacks DNA for checking. The CDR3 consists of 14 residues. Per the germline V gene, CDR1 is SEHNR and CDR2 is FQNEAQ (reference sequence). CDR3 sequence reads: CASSRPAGGETQYF.

This chain's CDR3 is CATRTMADRVSSEQFF. V gene TRBV28 combines with J gene TRBJ2-1; the D call of TRBD1 rests on TCRdb alone, since no DNA is present to check it. The germline V gene has CDR1 MDHEN and CDR2 SYDVKM. This CDR3 is 16 amino acids long. The full variable domain, completed using reference TRBV28 and TRBJ2-1, is DVKVTQSSRYLVKRTGEKVFLECVQDMDHENMFWYRQDPGLGLRLIYFSYDVKMKEKGDIPEGYSVSREKKERFSLILESASTNQTSMYLCATRTMADRVSSEQFFGPGTRLTVL.

The rearrangement joins TRBV2 to TRBJ2-5; TCRdb's assignment of TRBD1 cannot be checked, as there is no DNA. The CDR3 totals 15 residues. Looked up from germline, CDR1 is SNHLY and CDR2 is FYNNEI. CDR3 protein: CASSLPRGRVETQYF.

The chain has TRBV15 and TRBJ2-1; TCRdb picks TRBD2, but there is no DNA to check that call. The CDR3 runs to 17 residues. Germline CDR1 and CDR2: LNHNV and YYDKDF (reference sequence). The CDR3 spells CATSRDKREGALNEQFF.

The chain is built from TRBV20-1 and TRBJ2-3; TCRdb's D call of TRBD2 is untestable without DNA. Germline CDR1 is DFQATT and CDR2 is SNEGSKA (reference sequence). This CDR3 has 14 amino acids. The CDR3 loop is CSAQDWNSTDTQYF.

The chain is built from TRBV29-1 and TRBJ2-1; the D gene TCRdb calls, TRBD1, cannot be checked with no DNA. Germline assignment: CDR1 SQVTM and CDR2 ANQGSEA. This CDR3 has 14 residues. CDR3 sequence reads: CSVEGSWGAREQFF.

The chain has TRBV29-1 and TRBJ2-1; TCRdb returns TRBD1, unconfirmable since there is no DNA. The CDR3 sequence is 16 residues long. Germline assignment: CDR1 SQVTM and CDR2 ANQGSEA. The CDR3 loop reads CSVEAPDRGSYNEQFF.

This sequence joins TRBV28 and TRBJ2-7. CDR1 is MDHEN and CDR2 is SYDVKM in the germline V gene. This CDR3 has 13 residues. This CDR3 reads CAITTGDSYEQYF.

V usage is TRBV15 and J usage is TRBJ2-7; the TCRdb call, TRBD1, lacks DNA for checking. Germline CDR1 LNHNV, CDR2 YYDKDF (reference sequence). The CDR3 totals 17 residues. CDR3: CATSSTRGGLINYEQYF.

The CDR3 sequence is CSVETSGERYEQYF. The chain employs TRBV29-1 and TRBJ2-7; checking the TCRdb D call of TRBD2 is not possible without DNA. The CDR3 loop spans 14 amino acids. Germline lookup yields CDR1 SQVTM and CDR2 ANQGSEA.

The chain is built from TRBV4-3 and TRBJ2-3. Per germline, CDR1 LGHNA and CDR2 YSLEER. The CDR3 is 13 amino acids. CDR3 sequence reads: CASSQVRTDTQYF.

The chain joins TRBV6-2 or TRBV6-3 to TRBJ2-3. The V gene's germline CDR1 is MNHEY and CDR2 SVGEGT. The CDR3 is 16 residues long. The CDR3 sequence: CASSYQTSPSTDTQYF.

The rearrangement uses TRBV7-2 and TRBJ2-7; TCRdb selects TRBD1, and the lack of DNA leaves this call unchecked. CDR1 SGHTA and CDR2 FQGNSA come from the germline V gene. This CDR3 has 14 amino acids. The CDR3: CASSQTGVTYEQYF.

J is TRBJ2-3 and V is TRBV7-2; TCRdb selects TRBD1, and the lack of DNA leaves this call unchecked. Germline loops: CDR1 SGHTA, CDR2 FQGNSA. CDR3 length: 15 residues. This CDR3 is CASSFSGGNTDTQYF.

CDR3 sequence reads: CASSFTGVFGNTGELFF. The chain carries TRBV12-3 or TRBV12-4 and TRBJ2-2. The CDR3 sequence is 17 residues long.